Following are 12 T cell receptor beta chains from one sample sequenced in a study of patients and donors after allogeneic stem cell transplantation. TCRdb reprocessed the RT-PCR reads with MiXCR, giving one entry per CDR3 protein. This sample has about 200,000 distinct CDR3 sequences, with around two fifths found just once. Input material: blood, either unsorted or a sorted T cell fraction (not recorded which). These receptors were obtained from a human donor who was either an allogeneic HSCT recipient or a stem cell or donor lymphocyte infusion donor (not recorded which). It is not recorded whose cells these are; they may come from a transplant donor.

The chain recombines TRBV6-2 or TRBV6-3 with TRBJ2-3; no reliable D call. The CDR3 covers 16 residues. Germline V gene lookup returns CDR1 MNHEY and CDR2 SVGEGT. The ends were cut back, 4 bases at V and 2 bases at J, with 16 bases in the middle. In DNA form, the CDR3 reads TGTGCCAGCAGTTTGTCTCTGGCACGAGTCACAGATACGCAGTATTTT. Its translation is CASSLSLARVTDTQYF.

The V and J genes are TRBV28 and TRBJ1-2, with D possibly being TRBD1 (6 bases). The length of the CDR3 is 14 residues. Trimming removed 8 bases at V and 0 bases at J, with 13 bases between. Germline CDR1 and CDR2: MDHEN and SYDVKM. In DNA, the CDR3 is TGTGCCAGCGCTTCGACAGGAGCTAACTATGGCTACACCTTC. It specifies CASASTGANYGYTF.

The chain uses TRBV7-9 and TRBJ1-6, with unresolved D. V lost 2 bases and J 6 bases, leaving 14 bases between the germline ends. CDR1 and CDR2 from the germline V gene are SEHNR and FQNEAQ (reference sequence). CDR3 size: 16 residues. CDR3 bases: TGTGCCAGCAGCTTACTCTCCCCGGGTGGTAATTCACCCCTCCACTTT. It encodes CASSLLSPGGNSPLHF. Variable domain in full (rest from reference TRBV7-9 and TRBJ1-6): DTGVSQNPRHKITKRGQNVTFRCDPISEHNRLYWYRQTLGQGPEFLTYFQNEAQLEKSRLLSDRFSAERPKGSFSTLEIQRTEQGDSAMYLCASSLLSPGGNSPLHFGNGTRLTVT.

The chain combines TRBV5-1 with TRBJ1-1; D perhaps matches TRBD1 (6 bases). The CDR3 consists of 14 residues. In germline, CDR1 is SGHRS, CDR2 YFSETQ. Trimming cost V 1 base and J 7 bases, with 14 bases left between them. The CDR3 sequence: CASSLWSGGREAFF. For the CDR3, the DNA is TGCGCCAGCAGCTTGTGGAGTGGGGGGCGTGAAGCTTTCTTT.

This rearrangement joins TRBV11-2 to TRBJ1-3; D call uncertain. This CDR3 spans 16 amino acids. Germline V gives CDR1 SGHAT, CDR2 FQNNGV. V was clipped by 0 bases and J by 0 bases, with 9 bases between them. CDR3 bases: TGTGCCAGCAGCTTAGATCCGAGGTTCTCTGGAAACACCATATATTTT. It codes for CASSLDPRFSGNTIYF.

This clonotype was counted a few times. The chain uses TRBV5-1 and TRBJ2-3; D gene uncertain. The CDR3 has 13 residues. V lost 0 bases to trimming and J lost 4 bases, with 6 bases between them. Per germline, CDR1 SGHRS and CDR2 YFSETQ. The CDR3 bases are TGCGCCAGCAGCTTGGAGCAGGCAGATACGCAGTATTTT. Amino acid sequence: CASSLEQADTQYF.

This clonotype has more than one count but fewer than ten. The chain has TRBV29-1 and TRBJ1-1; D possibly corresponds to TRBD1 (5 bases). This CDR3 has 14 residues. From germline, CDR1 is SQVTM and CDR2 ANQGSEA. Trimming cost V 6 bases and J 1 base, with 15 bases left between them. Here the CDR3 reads CSVKGDGWNTEAFF. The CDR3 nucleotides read TGCAGCGTGAAAGGGGATGGGTGGAACACTGAAGCTTTCTTT.

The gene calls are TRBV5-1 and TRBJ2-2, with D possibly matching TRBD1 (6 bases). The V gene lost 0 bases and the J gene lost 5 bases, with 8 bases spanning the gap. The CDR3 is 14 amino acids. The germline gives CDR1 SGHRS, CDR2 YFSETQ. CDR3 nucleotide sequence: TGCGCCAGCAGCTTGGGCGGACAGACCGGGGAGCTGTTTTTT. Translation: CASSLGGQTGELFF.

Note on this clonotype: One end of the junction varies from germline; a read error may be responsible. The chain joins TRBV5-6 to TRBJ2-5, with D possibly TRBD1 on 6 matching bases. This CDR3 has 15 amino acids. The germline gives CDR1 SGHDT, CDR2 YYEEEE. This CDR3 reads CASRLAQGLEETQYF. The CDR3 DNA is TGTGCCAGCAGATTGGCACAGGGCTTAGAAGAGACCCAGTACTTC.

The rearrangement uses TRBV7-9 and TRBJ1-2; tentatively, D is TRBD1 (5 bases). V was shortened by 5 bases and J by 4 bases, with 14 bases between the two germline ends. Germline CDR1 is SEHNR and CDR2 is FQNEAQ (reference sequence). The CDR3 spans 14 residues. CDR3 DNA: TGTGCCAGCAGCGGATCCGGGACTGTCTATGGCTACACCTTC. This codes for CASSGSGTVYGYTF.

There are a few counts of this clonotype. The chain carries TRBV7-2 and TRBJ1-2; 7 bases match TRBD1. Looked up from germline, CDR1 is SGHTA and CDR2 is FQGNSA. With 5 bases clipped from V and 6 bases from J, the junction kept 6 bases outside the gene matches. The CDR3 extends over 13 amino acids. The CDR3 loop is CASSKDRDHGYTF. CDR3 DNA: TGTGCCAGCAGCAAAGACAGGGACCATGGCTACACCTTC.

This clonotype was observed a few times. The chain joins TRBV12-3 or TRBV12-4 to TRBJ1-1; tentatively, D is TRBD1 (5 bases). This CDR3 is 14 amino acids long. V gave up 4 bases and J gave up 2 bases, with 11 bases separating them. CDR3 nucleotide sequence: TGTGCCAGCAGTTATCAGGGATTAAACACTGAAGCTTTCTTT. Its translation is CASSYQGLNTEAFF.